The 30 T cell receptor beta chains below were found in one sample sequenced in a study of Graves' ophthalmopathy and Graves' hyperthyroidism. RNA transcripts were the source from which TCR beta CDR3 regions were amplified. HTBI primers served in a first-round RT-PCR, which a second-round multiplex PCR followed. TCRdb passed the multiplex PCR reads through MiXCR, listing each CDR3 protein once. Of approximately 640,000 distinct CDR3 sequences listed, about 38% are singletons. The sequenced sample consisted of peripheral blood. All receptors come from an adult man with Graves' ophthalmopathy.

This clonotype was detected only once. The chain recombines TRBV7-9 with TRBJ1-5; 8 bases fit TRBD1. The CDR3 contains 15 residues. Germline V CDR1 and CDR2: SEHNR, FQNEAQ (reference sequence). Trimming removed 4 bases from V and 7 bases from J; junction bases left unmatched: 9. CDR3 sequence (DNA): TGTGCCAGCAGCTCCGGGACAGGTCCGGGCCAGCCCCAGCATTTT. Its translation is CASSSGTGPGQPQHF.

This clonotype was picked up many times. The rearrangement links TRBV7-8 to TRBJ1-1; unclear D gene. The CDR3 loop spans 13 amino acids. The ends were cut back, 2 bases at V and 5 bases at J, with 9 bases in the middle. Germline CDR1 reads SGHVS; CDR2 reads FQNEAQ. CDR3 sequence (DNA): TGTGCCAGCAGCTTAAGTGGGGAAACTGAAGCTTTCTTT. It translates to CASSLSGETEAFF.

The J gene is TRBJ2-1, the V gene TRBV25-1; TRBD1 matches 8 bases. CDR3 length: 14 residues. CDR1 and CDR2 (germline): MGHDK, SYGVNS. Unmatched junction bases numbered 4, after V lost 5 bases and J lost 4 bases. DNA of the CDR3: TGTGCCAGCAGTAACCGGGACAGGTACAATGAGCAGTTCTTC. It encodes CASSNRDRYNEQFF.

The J gene is TRBJ1-3, the V gene TRBV10-3; D unclear. V lost 5 bases and J 4 bases, leaving 12 bases between the germline ends. The CDR3 is 14 amino acids. Germline V gene sequence: CDR1 ENHRY, CDR2 SYGVKD. The CDR3 loop is CAISRTTKGNTIYF. The CDR3 DNA reads as TGTGCCATCAGTAGGACGACTAAGGGAAACACCATATATTTT.

This clonotype was picked up many times. The CDR3: CASSSPTGGKYEQYF. The CDR3 DNA sequence: TGTGCCAGCAGCTCACCCACAGGGGGCAAATACGAGCAGTACTTC. V gene TRBV7-2 combines with J gene TRBJ2-7; TRBD1 matches 9 bases. Germline V lookup: CDR1 SGHTA, CDR2 FQGNSA. This CDR3 has 15 residues. V was clipped by 4 bases and J by 4 bases; unmatched bases: 8.

This clonotype was seen only a few times. The chain carries TRBV10-3 and TRBJ1-2; D remains ambiguous. This CDR3 spans 14 amino acids. V lost 10 bases, J lost 6 bases, and 21 bases lay in between. Germline loops: CDR1 ENHRY, CDR2 SYGVKD. In DNA form, the CDR3 reads TGTGCCAGCAGCCGGAAAAGCCAAGGGAATGGCTACACCTTC. Its translation: CASSRKSQGNGYTF.

The CDR3 region is CSAPTGGGGYTF. The CDR3 bases are TGCAGTGCCCCGACAGGGGGCGGAGGCTACACCTTC. V gene TRBV20-1 combines with J gene TRBJ1-2; 10 positions match TRBD1. Looked up from germline, CDR1 is DFQATT and CDR2 is SNEGSKA (reference sequence). The junction had 6 bases not matched to a gene; V was cut back by 6 bases and J by 8 bases. The CDR3 is made up of 12 amino acids.

The J gene is TRBJ2-2, the V gene TRBV29-1; D gene unclear. The CDR3 totals 13 residues. With 6 bases removed from V and 5 bases from J, the gap between germline ends came to 13 bases. In germline, CDR1 is SQVTM, CDR2 ANQGSEA. CDR3 in amino acids: CSVTPLGTGELFF. CDR3 coding DNA: TGCAGCGTCACCCCCCTTGGTACCGGGGAGCTGTTTTTT.

V is TRBV5-4 and J is TRBJ1-1; 9 nucleotides match TRBD1. V shed 4 bases and J 1 base; nucleotides not matched to a gene: 8. The CDR3 has 16 residues. The germline V gene has CDR1 SGHNT and CDR2 YYREEE (reference sequence). CDR3 sequence reads: CASSPGWGQGNTEAFF. CDR3 bases: TGTGCCAGCAGCCCAGGCTGGGGACAGGGGAACACTGAAGCTTTCTTT.

V and J are TRBV2 and TRBJ1-5; tentative D call: TRBD1 (6 bases). There are 15 residues in the CDR3. V gave up 3 bases and J gave up 7 bases, with 16 bases separating them. From germline, CDR1 is SNHLY and CDR2 FYNNEI. DNA for the CDR3: TGTGCCAGCAGTGAGCCGGGAGGGGGTGGACAGCCCCAGCATTTT. This translates into CASSEPGGGGQPQHF.

The rearrangement joins TRBV25-1 to TRBJ2-2, with TRBD2 matching over 8 bases. Germline CDR1 MGHDK, CDR2 SYGVNS. This CDR3 is built from 14 residues. V trimming: 8 bases; J trimming: 0 bases; junction bases outside the gene matches: 2. In DNA, the CDR3 is TGTGCCAGCGCGGGAGGCGCGAACACCGGGGAGCTGTTTTTT. Its protein product is CASAGGANTGELFF.

This rearrangement joins TRBV25-1 to TRBJ1-1, with D perhaps TRBD1 (5 bases). Germline-derived CDR1 and CDR2 are MGHDK and SYGVNS. The CDR3 contains 16 residues. V lost 5 bases to trimming and J lost 4 bases, with 20 bases between them. CDR3 in amino acids: CASSQLRGSGGTEAFF. CDR3 in DNA: TGTGCCAGCAGTCAATTGAGGGGCTCTGGGGGCACTGAAGCTTTCTTT.

This clonotype was detected ten times or more. The chain links TRBV7-6 to TRBJ1-3; D is ambiguous. The CDR3 consists of 14 residues. The germline V and J ends were trimmed by 4 bases and 0 bases, with 7 bases remaining between them. Germline V gene lookup returns CDR1 SGHVS and CDR2 FNYEAQ. In DNA, the CDR3 is TGTGCCAGCAGCTCAGCCCACTCTGGAAACACCATATATTTT. Its protein product is CASSSAHSGNTIYF. Supplemented by reference TRBV7-6 and TRBJ1-3, the full variable domain reads GAGVSQSPRYKVTKRGQDVALRCDPISGHVSLYWYRQALGQGPEFLTYFNYEAQQDKSGLPNDRFSAERPEGSISTLTIQRTEQRDSAMYRCASSSAHSGNTIYFGEGSWLTVV.

J is TRBJ1-2 and V is TRBV7-9; D is unclear. Germline V gene sequence: CDR1 SEHNR, CDR2 FQNEAQ (reference sequence). Deletions cut 3 bases from V and 4 bases from J, with 12 bases between. The CDR3 has 14 residues. The CDR3 DNA follows: TGTGCCAGCAGCTTGGGCAGGCCCCTCTATGGCTACACCTTC. Amino acid sequence: CASSLGRPLYGYTF.

In its sample, this clonotype was seen a few times. This sequence joins TRBV2 and TRBJ1-6; no definite D call. The CDR3 consists of 18 residues. V was pared by 2 bases and J by 8 bases, with 22 bases between. From germline, CDR1 is SNHLY and CDR2 FYNNEI. CDR3 bases: TGTGCCAGCAGTGAATCGGGTGATAACAGATGGCTGGATTCACCCCTCCACTTT. Translation gives CASSESGDNRWLDSPLHF.

This clonotype occurred many times. The chain couples TRBV7-8 to TRBJ2-5, with 8 bases identical to TRBD2. Unmatched junction bases numbered 15, after V lost 5 bases and J lost 4 bases. This CDR3 is built from 17 residues. Germline CDR1 reads SGHVS; CDR2 reads FQNEAQ. The CDR3 spells CASSGGGAGGKGETQYF. For the CDR3, the DNA is TGTGCCAGCAGCGGAGGGGGGGCGGGGGGCAAGGGAGAGACCCAGTACTTC.

This clonotype showed up many times. V and J are TRBV19 and TRBJ2-7; 8 bases line up with TRBD1. Per germline, CDR1 LNHDA and CDR2 SQIVND (reference sequence). The length of the CDR3 is 15 residues. V was clipped by 4 bases and J by 2 bases; unmatched bases: 7. The CDR3: CASSKGQGRTYEQYF. The CDR3 bases are TGTGCCAGTAGTAAAGGACAGGGTAGGACCTACGAGCAGTACTTC.

This clonotype was counted ten times or more. The chain combines TRBV7-3 with TRBJ1-3; possible D gene TRBD1, 5 bases. This CDR3 contains 17 residues. The germline CDR1 and CDR2 sequences are SGHTA and FQGTGA. V dropped 0 bases and J dropped 4 bases, with 16 bases sitting between them. CDR3 loop: CASSLTVAGTEGNTIYF. The CDR3 bases are TGTGCCAGCAGCTTAACGGTGGCAGGGACCGAGGGAAACACCATATATTTT.

This clonotype was observed many times. The chain recombines TRBV7-9 with TRBJ1-3; D not resolved. The CDR3 covers 12 residues. V was pared by 11 bases and J by 4 bases, with 12 bases between. Germline lookup yields CDR1 SEHNR and CDR2 FQNEAQ (reference sequence). CDR3 DNA: TGTGCCTCCTGGGAGGAGGGAAACACCATATATTTT. It codes for CASWEEGNTIYF.

This clonotype was counted a few times. The rearrangement uses TRBV5-1 and TRBJ1-4; D is undetermined. With 0 bases removed from V and 0 bases from J, the gap between germline ends came to 15 bases. The CDR3 loop spans 18 amino acids. From germline, CDR1 is SGHRS and CDR2 YFSETQ. As DNA, the CDR3 is TGCGCCAGCAGCTTGGCCCGGCGGACGCCTGCAACTAATGAAAAACTGTTTTTT. Encoded protein: CASSLARRTPATNEKLFF.

This clonotype was counted ten times or more. CDR3 sequence reads: CASSVGARAGETQYF. CDR3 nucleotide sequence: TGTGCCAGCAGCGTAGGAGCCCGGGCGGGTGAGACCCAGTACTTC. V usage is TRBV9 and J usage is TRBJ2-5; the D gene is possibly TRBD2 (5 bases). CDR3 length: 15 amino acids. Trimming pared 0 bases from V and 5 bases from J, leaving 14 bases between. Per germline, CDR1 SGDLS and CDR2 YYNGEE. The variable domain in full, completed from reference TRBV9 and TRBJ2-5, reads DSGVTQTPKHLITATGQRVTLRCSPRSGDLSVYWYQQSLDQGLQFLIQYYNGEERAKGNILERFSAQQFPDLHSELNLSSLELGDSALYFCASSVGARAGETQYFGPGTRLLVL.

Points on this clonotype: One junction end disagrees with the germline gene, perhaps due to a read error. The rearrangement uses TRBV25-1 and TRBJ2-3; unclear D gene. Germline CDR1 MGHDK, CDR2 SYGVNS. The CDR3 spans 14 residues. In DNA, the CDR3 is TGCGCCAGCAGCTACCGTCGGGTGACAGATACGCAGTATTTT. It encodes CASSYRRVTDTQYF.

The rearrangement uses TRBV29-1 and TRBJ1-1; 7 bases match TRBD1. CDR1 is SQVTM, CDR2 ANQGSEA, per germline. V shed 7 bases and J 11 bases; nucleotides not matched to a gene: 7. The CDR3 consists of 10 residues. The CDR3 is CSASDRYAFF. The CDR3 DNA sequence: TGCAGCGCTTCGGACAGGTATGCTTTCTTT.

This clonotype was picked up many times. The genes are TRBV7-9 and TRBJ1-1; D unresolved. The CDR3 is 15 residues long. V lost 5 bases and J 3 bases, leaving 16 bases between the germline ends. Germline CDR1 is SEHNR and CDR2 is FQNEAQ (reference sequence). The CDR3 DNA is TGTGCCAGCAGCCGGCCCTCAGGTGGGCACACTGAAGCTTTCTTT. This gives the protein CASSRPSGGHTEAFF.

This clonotype was seen many times. The rearrangement joins TRBV4-2 to TRBJ1-4; tentative D call: TRBD1 (5 bases). This CDR3 contains 15 residues. The V gene lost 0 bases and the J gene lost 6 bases, with 11 bases spanning the gap. Germline V lookup: CDR1 LGHNA, CDR2 YNFKEQ. Here the CDR3 DNA reads TGTGCCAGCAGCCAAGATCGGGCAGGGTATGAAAAACTGTTTTTT. This gives the protein CASSQDRAGYEKLFF.

As regards this clonotype: The CDR3 carries no conserved terminal phenylalanine or tryptophan, so it likely arises from a read error. The gene calls are TRBV10-3 and TRBJ2-7; D is perhaps TRBD1 or TRBD2 (6 bases each). This CDR3 is built from 11 residues. In germline, CDR1 is ENHRY, CDR2 SYGVKD. Deletions cut 10 bases from V and 4 bases from J, with 11 bases between. CDR3 sequence: CASGTPYEQYS. CDR3 nucleotides: TGTGCCAGCGGGACACCTTACGAGCAGTACTCC.

This clonotype occurred many times. The gene calls are TRBV20-1 and TRBJ2-7; 10 nucleotides line up with TRBD1. Unmatched junction bases numbered 3, after V lost 7 bases and J lost 3 bases. CDR1 is DFQATT and CDR2 is SNEGSKA in the germline V gene (reference sequence). The CDR3 spans 12 residues. CDR3 in DNA: TGCAGTGGACGGGACAGGGGCTACGAGCAGTACTTC. This gives the protein CSGRDRGYEQYF.

This clonotype was found many times. V usage is TRBV7-9 and J usage is TRBJ2-2; 7 bases line up with TRBD1. The CDR3 runs to 16 residues. The V gene end was trimmed by 5 bases and the J gene end by 0 bases; junction bases not matched to a gene: 6. Germline lookup yields CDR1 SEHNR and CDR2 FQNEAQ (reference sequence). DNA of the CDR3: TGTGCCAGCAGCCGAACGGGACAGTCGAACACCGGGGAGCTGTTTTTT. As protein: CASSRTGQSNTGELFF.

The sample holds a few counts of this clonotype. The rearrangement uses TRBV7-2 and TRBJ2-2, with unresolved D. The V end lost 1 base, the J end lost 1 base, and 10 bases lay between the germline ends. The V gene's germline CDR1 is SGHTA and CDR2 FQGNSA. The CDR3 totals 16 residues. The CDR3 region has the DNA TGTGCCAGCAGCTTAGGTAGTGGCGGGAACACCGGGGAGCTGTTTTTT. This gives the protein CASSLGSGGNTGELFF.

The genes are TRBV5-1 and TRBJ2-5; D is unclear. The germline V gene has CDR1 SGHRS and CDR2 YFSETQ. The CDR3 sequence is 16 residues long. Trimming pared 0 bases from V and 4 bases from J, leaving 16 bases between. The DNA of the CDR3 is TGCGCCAGCAGCTTGGGGATTTCCCGAAACGGAGAGACCCAGTACTTC. Translating it yields CASSLGISRNGETQYF. Looking up the rest from reference TRBV5-1 and TRBJ2-5 gives the full variable domain: KAGVTQTPRYLIKTRGQQVTLSCSPISGHRSVSWYQQTPGQGLQFLFEYFSETQRNKGNFPGRFSGRQFSNSRSEMNVSTLELGDSALYLCASSLGISRNGETQYFGPGTRLLVL.